The 27 T cell receptor beta chains below all came from one sample that was sequenced in a study of radiotherapy plus CTLA-4 blockade in lung cancer. Some clones are missing from TCRdb's copy, which holds only in-frame ones; the method was immunoSEQ multiplex PCR. The table lists 50,000 to 75,000 clones, approximately 77% of them singletons. Sample: peripheral blood, taken from a patient treated with radiotherapy plus ipilimumab. Every receptor here comes from a human donor with non-small cell lung cancer who had a complete response to radiotherapy plus ipilimumab.

This chain links TRBV6-1 with TRBJ1-5, with D uncertain. The CDR3 is 11 amino acids. Germline CDR1 and CDR2: MNHNS and SASEGT. V was shortened by 6 bases and J by 1 base, with 1 base between the two germline ends. Here the CDR3 DNA reads TGTGCCAGCAGAAGCAATCAGCCCCAGCATTTT. Protein product: CASRSNQPQHF.

The J gene is TRBJ2-2, the V gene TRBV30, with TRBD1 identical over 8 bases. CDR3 length: 15 residues. The germline CDR1 and CDR2 sequences are GTSNPN and SVGIG (reference sequence). Germline trimming cut 3 bases from V and 5 bases from J; bases unmatched to any gene: 8. CDR3 nucleotide sequence: TGTGCCTGGAGCATCGGACAGGGAAGTACCGGGGAGCTGTTTTTT. Its protein product is CAWSIGQGSTGELFF.

The V call is TRBV9, the J call TRBJ1-1; 7 nucleotides match TRBD1. The CDR3 totals 13 residues. J gave up 5 bases and V 4 bases, and 5 bases lay outside the gene matches. Germline lookup yields CDR1 SGDLS and CDR2 YYNGEE. The CDR3 nucleotides read TGTGCCAGCAGCATATCGGGACAGACTGAAGCTTTCTTT. It encodes CASSISGQTEAFF.

This rearrangement joins TRBV5-1 to TRBJ2-2, with TRBD1 matching 8 bases. Trimming took 1 base from V and 6 from J; bases not matched to a gene: 8. This CDR3 spans 16 amino acids. CDR1 SGHRS and CDR2 YFSETQ come from the germline V gene. The CDR3 region is CASSLRTGQQAGELFF. The CDR3 DNA follows: TGCGCCAGCAGCTTGAGGACAGGGCAACAGGCCGGGGAGCTGTTTTTT. The complete variable domain, with remaining parts taken from reference TRBV5-1 and TRBJ2-2, reads KAGVTQTPRYLIKTRGQQVTLSCSPISGHRSVSWYQQTPGQGLQFLFEYFSETQRNKGNFPGRFSGRQFSNSRSEMNVSTLELGDSALYLCASSLRTGQQAGELFFGEGSRLTVL.

The J gene is TRBJ2-5, the V gene TRBV15; D gene unclear. V was pared by 11 bases and J by 1 base, with 20 bases between. The CDR3 has 15 residues. Per the germline V gene, CDR1 is LNHNV and CDR2 is YYDKDF (reference sequence). The CDR3 DNA sequence: TGTGCCGCTTCGAATCAGGTCGACTTCCAAGAGACCCAGTACTTC. Protein: CAASNQVDFQETQYF.

The count of this clone is one. The chain carries TRBV2 and TRBJ1-1; D ambiguous. The germline gives CDR1 SNHLY, CDR2 FYNNEI. Between the trimmed V and J ends, which lost 5 bases and 3 bases, there was a span of 4 bases. This CDR3 contains 11 residues. CDR3: CASSRDTEAFF. The CDR3 coding sequence is TGTGCCAGCAGTCGAGACACTGAAGCTTTCTTT.

By proportion, this clone is medium-sized. The genes are TRBV29-1 and TRBJ1-1, with TRBD1 as a possible D gene (5 bases). V lost 5 bases to trimming and J lost 4 bases, with 11 bases between them. This CDR3 has 12 amino acids. CDR1 is SQVTM and CDR2 is ANQGSEA in the germline V gene. The CDR3, as DNA: TGCAGCGTTCAGGGAGATGGCACTGAAGCTTTCTTT. This sequence encodes CSVQGDGTEAFF.

The chain uses TRBV27 and TRBJ2-7; D may be TRBD1 (6 bases). The length of the CDR3 is 14 residues. Germline loops: CDR1 MNHEY, CDR2 SMNVEV (reference sequence). V was pared by 6 bases and J by 1 base, with 13 bases between. This CDR3 reads CASSRAGVSYEQYF. The CDR3 bases are TGTGCCAGCAGCCGGGCAGGGGTTTCCTACGAGCAGTACTTC.

J is TRBJ1-5 and V is TRBV2; no reliable D call. Trimming removed 0 bases from V and 0 bases from J, with 9 bases in between. The CDR3 consists of 16 residues. CDR1 is SNHLY, CDR2 FYNNEI, per germline. In DNA, the CDR3 is TGTGCCAGCAGTGAAGCGGTAGGCATTAGCAATCAGCCCCAGCATTTT. It translates to CASSEAVGISNQPQHF.

The V gene is TRBV7-9, the J gene TRBJ1-2; 8 bases agree with TRBD1. The CDR3 length is 15 residues. Trimming took 1 base from V and 3 from J; bases not matched to a gene: 4. Germline V lookup: CDR1 SEHNR, CDR2 FQNEAQ (reference sequence). As DNA, the CDR3 is TGTGCCAGCAGCTTAGGTCAGGGGGCGGACTATGGCTACACCTTC. Translation gives CASSLGQGADYGYTF. The full variable domain, completed using reference TRBV7-9 and TRBJ1-2, is DTGVSQNPRHKITKRGQNVTFRCDPISEHNRLYWYRQTLGQGPEFLTYFQNEAQLEKSRLLSDRFSAERPKGSFSTLEIQRTEQGDSAMYLCASSLGQGADYGYTFGSGTRLTVV.

J is TRBJ2-2 and V is TRBV13; no clear D gene. The CDR3 length is 13 residues. The germline V gene has CDR1 PRHDT and CDR2 FYEKMQ (reference sequence). Trimming cost V 5 bases and J 10 bases, with 14 bases left between them. CDR3 protein: CASSAPLRMELFF. The CDR3 nucleotides read TGTGCCAGCAGCGCGCCCCTTAGGATGGAGCTGTTTTTT.

A note on this clone: The junction departs from germline at one end; a sequencing error may be responsible. V gene TRBV10-3 combines with J gene TRBJ2-3; D may correspond to TRBD1 or TRBD2 (6 bases each). Germline V CDR1 and CDR2: ENHRY, SYGVKD. CDR3 length: 17 amino acids. The DNA for the CDR3 is TGTGCCGTCAGCATTGAGGGGATGGGGGGCCCCTCGGGTACGCAGTATTTT. Translating it yields CAVSIEGMGGPSGTQYF.

This clone appeared once. The chain recombines TRBV27 with TRBJ2-3; 11 bases fit TRBD2. The CDR3 has 20 residues. In germline, CDR1 is MNHEY, CDR2 SMNVEV (reference sequence). The V segment lost 4 bases and the J segment 2 bases; nucleotides outside the gene matches: 17. The chain's CDR3 is CASSSPPGLAEMVDTDTQYF. The CDR3 nucleotides are TGTGCCAGCAGTTCCCCCCCGGGACTAGCGGAGATGGTGGACACAGATACGCAGTATTTT.

A single count supports this clone. The V call is TRBV2, the J call TRBJ2-3; D gene uncertain. The germline CDR1 and CDR2 sequences are SNHLY and FYNNEI. The CDR3 is 13 amino acids. V dropped 4 bases and J dropped 1 base, with 6 bases sitting between them. CDR3 in amino acids: CASSVLGTDTQYF. The CDR3 region has the DNA TGTGCCAGCAGTGTTCTAGGCACAGATACGCAGTATTTT.

V gene TRBV9 combines with J gene TRBJ2-4, with 11 bases that match TRBD2. Germline lookup yields CDR1 SGDLS and CDR2 YYNGEE. This CDR3 has 19 amino acids. V dropped 0 bases and J dropped 0; count of bases not matched to a gene: 8. In nucleotides, the CDR3 is TGTGCCAGCAGCGTAGACGAGACTAGCGGGGTCTTAGCCAAAAACATTCAGTACTTC. Translation gives CASSVDETSGVLAKNIQYF. Together with reference TRBV9 and TRBJ2-4, the CDR3 gives the full variable domain: DSGVTQTPKHLITATGQRVTLRCSPRSGDLSVYWYQQSLDQGLQFLIQYYNGEERAKGNILERFSAQQFPDLHSELNLSSLELGDSALYFCASSVDETSGVLAKNIQYFGAGTRLSVL.

The CDR3 DNA sequence: TGTGCCAGCAAGACTAGCTACGAGCAGTACGTC. Residues: CASKTSYEQYV. The V and J genes are TRBV6-1 and TRBJ2-7, with D tentatively TRBD2 (6 bases). The CDR3 is made up of 11 amino acids. The germline V gene encodes CDR1 MNHNS and CDR2 SASEGT. The ends were cut back, 7 bases at V and 3 bases at J, with 7 bases in the middle.

This clone was seen just once. CDR3 residues: CATGTPRSSYNEQFF. CDR3 sequence (DNA): TGTGCCACCGGGACTCCAAGAAGCTCCTACAATGAGCAGTTCTTC. The chain uses TRBV28 and TRBJ2-1, with TRBD2 as a possible D gene (6 bases). With 10 bases removed from V and 0 bases from J, the gap between germline ends came to 16 bases. CDR1 is MDHEN and CDR2 is SYDVKM in the germline V gene. This CDR3 contains 15 residues.

The chain joins TRBV7-9 to TRBJ2-4; 7 bases fit TRBD1. The germline V gene encodes CDR1 SEHNR and CDR2 FQNEAQ (reference sequence). With V trimmed by 5 bases and J by 7 bases, 11 bases remained unmatched. The CDR3 totals 15 residues. CDR3 coding DNA: TGTGCCAGCAGCCCGAACCCGGGACAGAAGAACATTCAGTACTTC. Translation gives CASSPNPGQKNIQYF.

The chain employs TRBV6-5 and TRBJ2-7; 11 nucleotides agree with TRBD1. The ends lost 6 bases at V and 3 bases at J; junction bases unmatched: 7. The CDR3 loop spans 15 amino acids. Germline V gene lookup returns CDR1 MNHEY and CDR2 SVGAGI. The CDR3 DNA reads as TGTGCCAGCAGGGATGGACAGGGGGCCAGCTACGAGCAGTACTTC. This codes for CASRDGQGASYEQYF.

The rearrangement links TRBV6-6 to TRBJ2-7; 7 bases map to TRBD1. This CDR3 has 13 amino acids. Germline V CDR1 and CDR2: MNHNY, SVGAGI (reference sequence). V was clipped by 0 bases and J by 6 bases; unmatched bases: 2. This chain's CDR3 is CASSYSTGIEQYF. DNA for the CDR3: TGTGCCAGCAGTTACTCGACAGGGATCGAGCAGTACTTC.

The chain carries TRBV2 and TRBJ2-5, with 14 positions matching TRBD2. The CDR3 runs to 14 residues. Unmatched junction bases numbered 14, after V lost 11 bases and J lost 12 bases. The germline gives CDR1 SNHLY, CDR2 FYNNEI. The CDR3 spells CASRRSTSGGAKYF. In DNA, the CDR3 is TGTGCCTCTCGACGGTCGACTAGCGGGGGGGCTAAGTACTTC.

This clone was seen a handful of times. Written as DNA, the CDR3 is TGTGCCAGCACTGTGACTAGCGGGAGTAGGGATACGCAGTATTTT. The encoded protein is CASTVTSGSRDTQYF. The V gene is TRBV6-5, the J gene TRBJ2-3; 12 nucleotides agree with TRBD2. The CDR3 extends over 15 amino acids. V trimming: 7 bases; J trimming: 6 bases; junction bases outside the gene matches: 8. Germline loops: CDR1 MNHEY, CDR2 SVGAGI.

This chain uses TRBV7-6 with TRBJ1-5; no reliable D call. Germline V gene lookup returns CDR1 SGHVS and CDR2 FNYEAQ. CDR3 length: 13 residues. Trimming took off 0 bases at V and 5 bases at J, with 5 bases between the two ends. CDR3 residues: CASSLAADQPQHF. The CDR3 bases are TGTGCCAGCAGCTTAGCGGCGGATCAGCCCCAGCATTTT. The variable domain in full, completed from reference TRBV7-6 and TRBJ1-5, reads GAGVSQSPRYKVTKRGQDVALRCDPISGHVSLYWYRQALGQGPEFLTYFNYEAQQDKSGLPNDRFSAERPEGSISTLTIQRTEQRDSAMYRCASSLAADQPQHFGDGTRLSIL.

The rearrangement joins TRBV6-6 to TRBJ1-3; 7 nucleotides match TRBD1. V trimming: 7 bases; J trimming: 4 bases; junction bases outside the gene matches: 10. The germline CDR1 and CDR2 sequences are MNHNY and SVGAGI (reference sequence). CDR3 length: 15 amino acids. CDR3 nucleotide sequence: TGTGCCAGCAACCCCAGGGGGGGCGTGGGAAACACCATATATTTT. Encoded protein: CASNPRGGVGNTIYF.

This clone was seen more than once but under ten times. The chain combines TRBV6-1 with TRBJ1-2; D may be TRBD1 (5 bases). The CDR3 loop spans 16 amino acids. V shed 4 bases and J shed 0 bases, with 15 bases lying between them. CDR1 is MNHNS and CDR2 is SASEGT in the germline V gene. The CDR3 reads CASSGWAGRANYGYTF. CDR3 coding DNA: TGTGCCAGCAGTGGGTGGGCAGGGAGAGCTAACTATGGCTACACCTTC.

This clone has a single count. V is TRBV2 and J is TRBJ2-4; 10 bases are shared with TRBD2. V lost 7 bases to trimming and J lost 3 bases; unmatched junction nucleotides: 9. This CDR3 comprises 16 residues. The V gene's germline CDR1 is SNHLY and CDR2 FYNNEI. CDR3 in amino acids: CASTDTSGAIKNIQYF. CDR3 nucleotides: TGTGCCAGCACCGATACTAGCGGGGCCATCAAAAACATTCAGTACTTC.

The rearrangement links TRBV13 to TRBJ1-3; D gene unclear. The germline gives CDR1 PRHDT, CDR2 FYEKMQ (reference sequence). Trimming removed 6 bases from V and 4 bases from J, with 19 bases in between. The CDR3 covers 16 residues. DNA for the CDR3: TGTGCCAGCAGTCGCCTCGAGGGCGCGGAGGGAAACACCATATATTTT. It yields the protein CASSRLEGAEGNTIYF. The full variable domain, completed using reference TRBV13 and TRBJ1-3, is AAGVIQSPRHLIKEKRETATLKCYPIPRHDTVYWYQQGPGQDPQFLISFYEKMQSDKGSIPDRFSAQQFSDYHSELNMSSLELGDSALYFCASSRLEGAEGNTIYFGEGSWLTVV.